One sample yielded the 10 T cell receptor beta chains listed below, sequenced in a study of persistence of HIV-infected CD4 T cells. An overlapping HIV-1 Gag peptide pool stimulated these cells at roughly 1 ug/peptide/mL. Sorted nonresponding memory CD4+ T cells were CD40L-negative, CD69-negative, CD45RO-high. The immunoSEQ assay was version 4, run in survey mode. Measured with immunoSEQ multiplex PCR; TCRdb has only the in-frame clones, and not every one. The repertoire consists of 64,000 or so clones, with more than 70% occurring once and the leading ten covering roughly 1.7%. Antigens of these TCRs are unknown. Sequenced here: CD4+ T cells sorted from PBMCs after roughly 18-hour stimulation, sampled from a patient who received antiretroviral therapy. These receptors came from an adult man with HIV who was CMV-seropositive.

V gene TRBV19 combines with J gene TRBJ2-2; unclear D gene. This CDR3 has 17 residues. V dropped 2 bases and J dropped 5 bases, with 18 bases sitting between them. Per the germline V gene, CDR1 is LNHDA and CDR2 is SQIVND (reference sequence). The CDR3, as DNA: TGTGCCAGTAGTATACCCCTCGGGTATCGAAGAACCGGGGAGCTGTTTTTT. Translated: CASSIPLGYRRTGELFF.

The DNA for the CDR3 is TGTGCCAGTGGGGGGACACCTAGTTTAAATCAGCCCCAGCATTTT. Its translation: CASGGTPSLNQPQHF. The gene calls are TRBV19 and TRBJ1-5; D might be TRBD1 (6 bases). Germline V CDR1 and CDR2: LNHDA, SQIVND (reference sequence). V was shortened by 8 bases and J by 4 bases, with 18 bases between the two germline ends. The CDR3 contains 15 residues.

The chain links TRBV12-5 to TRBJ1-2; 7 bases are a match to TRBD1. The V segment lost 3 bases and the J segment 0 bases; nucleotides outside the gene matches: 4. The CDR3 sequence is 15 residues long. Per the germline V gene, CDR1 is LGHNT and CDR2 is FRNRAP. The CDR3 DNA reads as TGTGCTAGTGGTTTAGGGACAGCTGCTAACTATGGCTACACCTTC. Translated, it gives CASGLGTAANYGYTF.

V gene TRBV2 combines with J gene TRBJ1-1, with 7 nucleotides matching TRBD1. J was trimmed by 0 bases and V by 9 bases; bases with no gene match: 10. In germline, CDR1 is SNHLY, CDR2 FYNNEI. This CDR3 is built from 15 residues. The chain's CDR3 is CASARDRVLNTEAFF. Here the CDR3 DNA reads TGTGCCAGTGCCCGGGACAGAGTATTGAACACTGAAGCTTTCTTT.

V is TRBV18 and J is TRBJ1-6; 7 nucleotides match TRBD1. CDR1 is KGHSH, CDR2 LQKENI, per germline. Trimming cost V 5 bases and J 7 bases; bases outside gene matches: 5. The CDR3 sequence is 14 residues long. The CDR3 DNA reads as TGTGCCAGCTCATTGGACAGGAAAAATTCACCCCTCCACTTT. It translates to CASSLDRKNSPLHF.

The chain carries TRBV19 and TRBJ1-1, with 7 bases identical to TRBD1. The junction had 11 bases not matched to a gene; V was cut back by 8 bases and J by 2 bases. The germline gives CDR1 LNHDA, CDR2 SQIVND (reference sequence). This CDR3 contains 15 residues. CDR3 in DNA: TGTGCCAGTCTTACTCGTAGGACAGGAAACACTGAAGCTTTCTTT. Its translation is CASLTRRTGNTEAFF.

In its sample, this clone was seen a few times. The gene calls are TRBV29-1 and TRBJ2-2; D remains unclear. This CDR3 contains 13 residues. The V end was cut by 7 bases, the J end by 5 bases, with 14 bases between. Germline-derived CDR1 and CDR2 are SQVTM and ANQGSEA. In nucleotides, the CDR3 is TGCAGCGGTGCCCGGATGGGGACCGGGGAGCTGTTTTTT. Translated, it gives CSGARMGTGELFF.

The chain joins TRBV3-1 (or the pseudogene TRBV3-2) to TRBJ2-1, with D possibly being TRBD2 (7 bases). Trimming stripped 2 bases from V and 7 bases from J, with 15 bases between. CDR3 size: 15 residues. CDR1 and CDR2 (germline): LGHDT, YNNKEL (reference sequence). This CDR3 is CASSQRGGLGNEQFF. The CDR3 DNA reads as TGTGCCAGCAGCCAACGCGGGGGCCTGGGGAATGAGCAGTTCTTC.

V and J are TRBV3-1 (or the pseudogene TRBV3-2) and TRBJ1-4; 8 positions agree with TRBD1. The CDR3 loop spans 17 amino acids. V was clipped by 4 bases and J by 3 bases; unmatched bases: 10. Germline CDR1 reads LGHDT; CDR2 reads YNNKEL (reference sequence). Here the CDR3 reads CASSPRFPGQANEKLFF. In DNA form, the CDR3 reads TGTGCCAGCAGCCCTAGATTTCCGGGACAGGCTAATGAAAAACTGTTTTTT.

V is TRBV10-2 and J is TRBJ1-6; the D is unclear. The germline gives CDR1 WSHSY, CDR2 SAAADI. This CDR3 has 19 residues. V lost 5 bases and J 3 bases, leaving 23 bases between the germline ends. CDR3 sequence reads: CASSLSPELLFGYNSPLHF. CDR3 sequence (DNA): TGCGCCAGCAGTCTTTCCCCGGAGCTTCTATTTGGCTATAATTCACCCCTCCACTTT.